This T cell receptor (beta chain) is drawn from a study of cytomegalovirus exposure and HLA in healthy donors. Study outcomes and limitations: TCR beta sequences reportedly predicted most subjects' HLA-A and HLA-B alleles accurately.

The junction had 6 bases not matched to a gene; V was cut back by 2 bases and J by 3 bases. The CDR3 runs to 16 residues. Germline V gene sequence: CDR1 MNHEY, CDR2 SMNVEV (reference sequence). Turning to this clone: The antigen remains undetermined.

The primer mix had 60 Vbeta and 13 Jbeta primers. The data were produced by immunoSEQ multiplex PCR, yet TCRdb's version contains in-frame clones alone and is incomplete. The table has approximately 220,000 clones, around 79% seen once; the top ten hold 1.5% to 2%. J is TRBJ2-7 and V is TRBV27; the match to TRBD1 covers 11 bases. The TCR originated in a male donor in good health and CMV-seronegative. Sequences were obtained from PBMCs. The CDR3 sequence is CASSLKGQGGVYEQYF. The CDR3 DNA reads as TGTGCCAGCAGTTTAAAGGGACAGGGGGGTGTCTACGAGCAGTACTTC.